These 11 T cell receptor beta chains share one sample of origin, sequenced in a study of control samples from healthy donors and cancer patients. Sequencing used immunoSEQ multiplex PCR; TCRdb keeps in-frame clones, though not all of them. There are 110,000 to 150,000 clones in the sample; roughly 94% occur only once, and around 13% lies in the top ten. Sequenced input: blood. The source is a man in his forties in good health.

The rearrangement joins TRBV21-1 to TRBJ2-7; the table calls TRBD1, which could not be checked here. TRBV21-1 is recorded as a pseudogene. The CDR3 consists of 15 residues. CDR3 DNA sequence: TGTGCCAGCAGCAACCTGGGACAGGGAAGCGGCGAGCAGTACTTC. It is translated as CASSNLGQGSGEQYF.

The V call is TRBV10-1, the J call TRBJ2-1, with D possibly being TRBD2 (6 bases). The germline CDR1 and CDR2 sequences are WNHNN and SYGVQD (reference sequence). This CDR3 has 14 amino acids. The V and J ends lost 3 bases and 5 bases respectively, with 11 bases between them. CDR3 in amino acids: CASSELARDNEQFF. CDR3 nucleotides: TGCGCCAGCAGTGAACTAGCCCGGGACAATGAGCAGTTCTTC.

J is TRBJ2-7 and V is TRBV13; 8 bases map to TRBD1. J was trimmed by 3 bases and V by 3 bases; bases with no gene match: 10. The CDR3 loop spans 16 amino acids. Germline V gives CDR1 PRHDT, CDR2 FYEKMQ (reference sequence). The CDR3 DNA reads as TGTGCCAGCAGCTTTTTAGCGCAGGGGGCTTACTACGAGCAGTACTTC. Encoded protein: CASSFLAQGAYYEQYF.

V usage is TRBV29-1 and J usage is TRBJ2-2; D tentatively fits TRBD1 or TRBD2 (6 bases each). The ends were cut back, 4 bases at V and 4 bases at J, with 13 bases in the middle. The CDR3 runs 14 residues. The germline V gene encodes CDR1 SQVTM and CDR2 ANQGSEA. CDR3 DNA: TGCAGCGTTGGCTTCAGGGGAGGCACCGGGGAGCTGTTTTTT. This gives the protein CSVGFRGGTGELFF.

The V and J genes are TRBV24-1 and TRBJ1-5; D unclear. Germline lookup yields CDR1 KGHDR and CDR2 SFDVKD. Trimming removed 4 bases from V and 0 bases from J, with 3 bases in between. The CDR3 extends over 13 amino acids. CDR3 residues: CATSDYSNQPQHF. DNA for the CDR3: TGTGCCACCAGTGACTATAGCAATCAGCCCCAGCATTTT.

The V call is TRBV6-5, the J call TRBJ1-2; D not certain. Germline assignment: CDR1 MNHEY and CDR2 SVGAGI. This CDR3 contains 14 residues. Deletions cut 5 bases from V and 2 bases from J, with 12 bases between. The CDR3 DNA follows: TGTGCCAGCAGTCTTACGCGTCAGAACTATGGCTACACCTTC. This encodes CASSLTRQNYGYTF.

This chain connects TRBV27 to TRBJ2-2; possibly TRBD1 for D (6 bases). V lost 6 bases, J lost 1 base, and 9 bases lay in between. Germline loops: CDR1 MNHEY, CDR2 SMNVEV (reference sequence). The CDR3 loop spans 14 amino acids. DNA for the CDR3: TGTGCCAGCAGGTGGACAGAGAACACCGGGGAGCTGTTTTTT. Its translation: CASRWTENTGELFF.

This clone was counted once. Other DNA sequences from this sample encode an identical CDR3 as well. The chain has TRBV12-3 or TRBV12-4 and TRBJ2-5, with TRBD2 as a possible D gene (6 bases). V lost 3 bases and J 5 bases, leaving 7 bases between the germline ends. There are 12 residues in the CDR3. CDR3 nucleotides: TGTGCCAGCAGTTTGGAGGGGGAGACCCAGTACTTC. Its translation is CASSLEGETQYF.

The chain couples TRBV24-1 to TRBJ1-5, with D perhaps matching TRBD1 (5 bases). This CDR3 comprises 13 residues. The V end was cut by 3 bases, the J end by 6 bases, with 8 bases between. CDR1 is KGHDR and CDR2 is SFDVKD in the germline V gene. The chain's CDR3 is CATSDAGGQPQHF. DNA for the CDR3: TGTGCCACCAGTGATGCGGGGGGTCAGCCCCAGCATTTT.

A remark on this clone: Additional DNA sequences in this sample encode the identical CDR3. V is TRBV19 and J is TRBJ2-3; D unresolved. With 3 bases removed from V and 5 bases from J, the gap between germline ends came to 3 bases. The CDR3 totals 11 residues. The germline V gene has CDR1 LNHDA and CDR2 SQIVND (reference sequence). The CDR3 DNA sequence: TGTGCCAGTAGTATCGGAGATACGCAGTATTTT. Encoded protein: CASSIGDTQYF.

V is TRBV28 and J is TRBJ2-1; D is possibly TRBD2 (6 bases). The CDR3 totals 16 residues. Trimming took off 2 bases at V and 7 bases at J, with 18 bases between the two ends. Germline CDR1 and CDR2: MDHEN and SYDVKM. In DNA form, the CDR3 reads TGTGCCAGCAGTTTAACAACTACCGGGAGAAGGAATGAGCAGTTCTTC. Amino acids: CASSLTTTGRRNEQFF.